The 27 T cell receptor beta chains below were found in one sample sequenced in a study of T cells after yellow fever vaccination. TCRdb reanalysed the 5' RACE reads using MiXCR and keeps one entry per CDR3 protein. The data contain some 600,000 distinct CDR3 sequences, roughly a sixth of them singletons. The specimen comprised PBMCs, sampled around 5 days after the first yellow fever vaccination. Receptors originate from a man between 18 and 29 years old who received the YFV17D yellow fever vaccine.

The rearrangement links TRBV3-1 to TRBJ2-1; D gene unclear. The CDR3 sequence is 14 residues long. Germline CDR1 and CDR2: LGHDT and YNNKEL (reference sequence). V lost 1 base, J lost 5 bases, and 9 bases lay in between. The CDR3 is CASSQGWINNEQFF. In nucleotides, the CDR3 is TGTGCCAGCAGCCAAGGATGGATCAACAATGAGCAGTTCTTC.

This clonotype was found a few times. The rearrangement joins TRBV18 to TRBJ2-1, with 13 nucleotides matching TRBD2. CDR1 is KGHSH, CDR2 LQKENI, per germline. This CDR3 is built from 16 residues. The J segment lost 7 bases and the V segment lost 5 bases, leaving 8 bases of the junction unmatched. In nucleotides, the CDR3 is TGTGCCAGCTCATCCCTACTAGCGGGGGGGCCGAATGAGCAGTTCTTC. It encodes CASSSLLAGGPNEQFF.

This clonotype has a handful of counts. This chain uses TRBV20-1 with TRBJ1-4; the D gene is possibly TRBD1 (5 bases). Deletions cut 2 bases from V and 7 bases from J, with 14 bases between. The CDR3 spans 14 residues. CDR1 and CDR2 from the germline V gene are DFQATT and SNEGSKA (reference sequence). CDR3 nucleotide sequence: TGCAGTGCTAGAATGTCAGGGAGGACTGAAAAACTGTTTTTT. It translates to CSARMSGRTEKLFF.

The rearrangement joins TRBV28 to TRBJ1-5; tentatively, D is TRBD1 (6 bases). The CDR3 consists of 14 residues. The V and J ends lost 5 bases and 2 bases respectively, with 10 bases between them. Germline lookup yields CDR1 MDHEN and CDR2 SYDVKM. Here the CDR3 reads CASSVQGGNQPQHF. Written as DNA, the CDR3 is TGTGCCAGCAGTGTACAGGGAGGCAATCAGCCCCAGCATTTT.

This clonotype has only a few counts. The chain is built from TRBV29-1 and TRBJ2-5, with D hard to call. Germline V gene sequence: CDR1 SQVTM, CDR2 ANQGSEA. The CDR3 length is 12 residues. Deletions cut 7 bases from V and 5 bases from J, with 14 bases between. CDR3 nucleotides: TGCAGCGCGGATTCTGAATGGGAGACCCAGTACTTC. It translates to CSADSEWETQYF.

This rearrangement joins TRBV7-9 to TRBJ1-5, with 7 bases lining up with TRBD1. The V gene's germline CDR1 is SEHNR and CDR2 FQNEAQ (reference sequence). The CDR3 consists of 14 residues. V was clipped by 5 bases and J by 3 bases; unmatched bases: 4. The CDR3 DNA sequence: TGTGCCAGCAGCCAGACAGGGCACAATCAGCCCCAGCATTTT. Protein sequence: CASSQTGHNQPQHF.

A few counts support this clonotype. The rearrangement joins TRBV5-5 to TRBJ2-3; D gene uncertain. The CDR3 contains 16 residues. V lost 1 base to trimming and J lost 5 bases, with 17 bases between them. The germline V gene encodes CDR1 SGHKS and CDR2 YYEKEE (reference sequence). Here the CDR3 DNA reads TGTGCCAGCAGCTTGCTAACCTCTCAGGTGGGAGATACGCAGTATTTT. It yields the protein CASSLLTSQVGDTQYF.

The chain is built from TRBV24-1 and TRBJ1-5; perhaps TRBD1 as D (5 bases). The CDR3 extends over 14 amino acids. The V gene lost 4 bases and the J gene lost 2 bases, with 8 bases spanning the gap. Germline V gives CDR1 KGHDR, CDR2 SFDVKD. The CDR3, as DNA: TGTGCCACCAGTGACTCGACAGGCAATCAGCCCCAGCATTTT. Its protein product is CATSDSTGNQPQHF.

This clonotype showed up just a few times. The chain has TRBV9 and TRBJ2-7, with 10 bases matching TRBD2. CDR3 length: 15 residues. Unmatched junction bases numbered 5, after V lost 2 bases and J lost 3 bases. Germline values: CDR1 SGDLS, CDR2 YYNGEE. The CDR3 loop reads CASSVSGGEVYEQYF. CDR3 sequence (DNA): TGTGCCAGCAGCGTGAGCGGGGGGGAAGTCTACGAGCAGTACTTC.

This clonotype was seen only a few times. The chain links TRBV6-2 or TRBV6-3 to TRBJ2-7; 8 bases align to TRBD2. From germline, CDR1 is MNHEY and CDR2 SVGEGT. V shed 2 bases, J shed 6 bases, and the junction held 9 bases outside the gene matches. This CDR3 contains 15 residues. CDR3 DNA: TGTGCCAGCAGTTACCCCAGCGGGGGCCATTTCGAGCAGTACTTC. Its protein is CASSYPSGGHFEQYF.

This clonotype was observed many times. CDR3 sequence reads: CASSRDNPWGEQFF. The CDR3 DNA is TGTGCCAGCAGTAGGGACAACCCCTGGGGTGAGCAGTTCTTC. The V gene is TRBV12-3 or TRBV12-4, the J gene TRBJ2-1; D is possibly TRBD1 (6 bases). V lost 5 bases and J 9 bases, leaving 17 bases between the germline ends. The CDR3 contains 14 residues.

This clonotype was observed a handful of times. The chain joins TRBV9 to TRBJ1-5, with TRBD1 matching over 8 bases. The CDR3 consists of 15 residues. The germline CDR1 and CDR2 sequences are SGDLS and YYNGEE. Trimming removed 5 bases from V and 6 bases from J; junction bases left unmatched: 10. The CDR3: CASSATGVGGQPQHF. The DNA for the CDR3 is TGTGCCAGCAGTGCGACAGGGGTCGGCGGTCAGCCCCAGCATTTT.

The table lists this clonotype with a few counts. V gene TRBV28 combines with J gene TRBJ1-3, with 7 bases aligning to TRBD1. V gave up 6 bases and J gave up 3 bases; unmatched junction bases: 5. Germline CDR1 is MDHEN and CDR2 is SYDVKM. This CDR3 comprises 14 residues. CDR3 protein: CASSPGGGGNTIYF. The CDR3 DNA reads TGTGCCAGCAGCCCAGGGGGAGGTGGAAACACCATATATTTT.

The chain has TRBV6-1 and TRBJ2-7; D is possibly TRBD1 or TRBD2 (5 bases each). The ends were cut back, 6 bases at V and 3 bases at J, with 15 bases in the middle. The germline V gene encodes CDR1 MNHNS and CDR2 SASEGT. The CDR3 consists of 14 residues. The CDR3 DNA follows: TGTGCCAGCAGAAATGGGACGGGAAACTACGAGCAGTACTTC. Translated, it gives CASRNGTGNYEQYF.

This chain uses TRBV27 with TRBJ1-1; D is ambiguous. CDR1 is MNHEY and CDR2 is SMNVEV in the germline V gene (reference sequence). Between the trimmed V and J ends, which lost 4 bases and 0 bases, there was a span of 6 bases. The CDR3 length is 13 residues. CDR3 bases: TGTGCCAGCAGTTCCCCCTTGAACACTGAAGCTTTCTTT. Its protein is CASSSPLNTEAFF.

This clonotype was detected only a few times. The chain is built from TRBV4-1 and TRBJ1-4; TRBD1 matches 8 bases. Per germline, CDR1 MGHRA and CDR2 YSYEKL. V dropped 6 bases and J dropped 4; count of bases not matched to a gene: 10. This CDR3 is 16 amino acids long. CDR3 protein: CASSRTGSFLNEKLFF. The DNA of the CDR3 is TGCGCCAGCAGTCGGACAGGGAGCTTTCTTAATGAAAAACTGTTTTTT.

There are many counts of this clonotype. V gene TRBV5-1 combines with J gene TRBJ2-5, with TRBD2 identical over 15 bases. CDR1 and CDR2 (germline): SGHRS, YFSETQ. The V gene end was trimmed by 4 bases and the J gene end by 4 bases; junction bases not matched to a gene: 11. This CDR3 has 18 residues. The CDR3 loop is CASSRSGLAGGPVETQYF. The CDR3, as DNA: TGCGCCAGCAGCAGAAGTGGACTAGCGGGGGGGCCCGTAGAGACCCAGTACTTC. Full variable domain (rest looked up from reference TRBV5-1 and TRBJ2-5): KAGVTQTPRYLIKTRGQQVTLSCSPISGHRSVSWYQQTPGQGLQFLFEYFSETQRNKGNFPGRFSGRQFSNSRSEMNVSTLELGDSALYLCASSRSGLAGGPVETQYFGPGTRLLVL.

This clonotype has more than one count but fewer than ten. The rearrangement joins TRBV4-2 to TRBJ1-1, with D maybe TRBD1 (5 bases). Germline CDR1 and CDR2: LGHNA and YNFKEQ. V was pared by 5 bases and J by 4 bases, with 14 bases between. CDR3 length equals 14 residues. DNA of the CDR3: TGTGCCAGCAGCGCACCAGGGAGGAGCACTGAAGCTTTCTTT. This encodes CASSAPGRSTEAFF.

This rearrangement joins TRBV6-2 or TRBV6-3 to TRBJ2-1, with a tentative D call TRBD2 (5 bases). The germline V gene has CDR1 MNHEY and CDR2 SVGEGT. The CDR3 is 14 residues long. V lost 8 bases to trimming and J lost 0 bases, with 11 bases between them. CDR3: CASEGLRSYNEQFF. The CDR3 DNA reads TGTGCCAGCGAAGGACTGCGCTCCTACAATGAGCAGTTCTTC.

The chain recombines TRBV4-1 with TRBJ1-1; possibly TRBD1 for D (6 bases). In germline, CDR1 is MGHRA, CDR2 YSYEKL. The V and J ends lost 1 base and 2 bases respectively, with 11 bases between them. CDR3 length: 15 residues. The CDR3 DNA is TGCGCCAGCAGCCAAGTCTCACAGGGAAACACTGAAGCTTTCTTT. Residues: CASSQVSQGNTEAFF.

This chain uses TRBV7-6 with TRBJ2-1; D is perhaps TRBD1 (5 bases). CDR1 and CDR2 from the germline V gene are SGHVS and FNYEAQ. V was trimmed by 2 bases and J by 0 bases, leaving 14 bases between them. This CDR3 has 17 amino acids. The CDR3 protein is CASSLSPRQSSYNEQFF. The CDR3 DNA follows: TGTGCCAGCAGCTTATCGCCGCGACAGAGCTCCTACAATGAGCAGTTCTTC. Together with reference TRBV7-6 and TRBJ2-1, the CDR3 gives the full variable domain: GAGVSQSPRYKVTKRGQDVALRCDPISGHVSLYWYRQALGQGPEFLTYFNYEAQQDKSGLPNDRFSAERPEGSISTLTIQRTEQRDSAMYRCASSLSPRQSSYNEQFFGPGTRLTVL.

This clonotype is a singleton in its sample. The V gene is TRBV29-1, the J gene TRBJ2-3; 8 bases line up with TRBD2. This CDR3 is built from 16 residues. V shed 3 bases and J 0 bases; nucleotides not matched to a gene: 8. Germline assignment: CDR1 SQVTM and CDR2 ANQGSEA. In nucleotides, the CDR3 is TGCAGCGTTGAGACCCCGGGGGGGACTAGCACAGATACGCAGTATTTT. It translates to CSVETPGGTSTDTQYF.

This clonotype was seen repeatedly, ten times or more. The chain combines TRBV6-5 with TRBJ2-1; the match to TRBD1 covers 9 bases. The CDR3 length is 12 residues. With V trimmed by 7 bases and J by 14 bases, 9 bases remained unmatched. CDR1 is MNHEY, CDR2 SVGAGI, per germline. The CDR3 reads CASNKDRGYEFF. Here the CDR3 DNA reads TGTGCCAGCAACAAAGACAGGGGGTACGAGTTCTTC.

In its sample, this clonotype was seen a few times. V gene TRBV12-3 or TRBV12-4 combines with J gene TRBJ2-7; D may be TRBD1 (5 bases). V lost 3 bases, J lost 6 bases, and 9 bases lay in between. The CDR3 length is 12 residues. The CDR3 nucleotides are TGTGCCAGCAGTTTTCAGGGCGGCGAGCAGTACTTC. It is translated as CASSFQGGEQYF.

The table lists this clonotype with a few counts. This chain connects TRBV5-8 to TRBJ2-7; TRBD1 agrees at 8 bases. The CDR3 runs 13 residues. V lost 3 bases, J lost 4 bases, and 3 bases stayed unmatched. Germline V gene sequence: CDR1 SGHTS, CDR2 YDEGEE. CDR3 sequence: CASSSQGAYEQYV. The CDR3 DNA reads as TGTGCCAGCAGCTCGCAGGGGGCGTACGAGCAGTACGTC.

The chain has TRBV5-1 and TRBJ1-1; tentative D call: TRBD1 (5 bases). There are 15 residues in the CDR3. CDR1 and CDR2 from the germline V gene are SGHRS and YFSETQ. V was shortened by 2 bases and J by 0 bases, with 11 bases between the two germline ends. This CDR3 is CASSLEGNMNTEAFF. The CDR3 nucleotides are TGCGCCAGCAGCTTAGAGGGGAATATGAACACTGAAGCTTTCTTT.

The chain combines TRBV7-9 with TRBJ2-1; D uncertain. Germline CDR1 reads SEHNR; CDR2 reads FQNEAQ (reference sequence). V lost 1 base, J lost 3 bases, and 7 bases lay in between. This CDR3 region has 14 residues. The CDR3 sequence is CASSLVGYYNEQFF. CDR3 nucleotides: TGTGCCAGCAGCTTAGTTGGCTACTACAATGAGCAGTTCTTC.